Included here is one T cell receptor beta chain sequence, with context. This clonotype was seen more than once but under ten times. What antigen it recognizes has not been identified. No quality values exist for individual bases; no much larger clone is one base distant. This entry is derived from a study of response to subunit inactivated influenza vaccine listed by TCRdb under 2018. About the investigation overall: The study used deep quantitative T cell receptor repertoire profiling to track responses to a trivalent subunit inactivated influenza vaccine. General findings and caveats noted by the study authors: The authors proposed that each seasonal influenza vaccination may bring in only a limited number of new T cells.

Including the terminal cysteine and phenylalanine, the CDR3 comprises 12 residues. CDR3 DNA only is kept here, 36 bases in frame from base 1. Sequences DFQATT (CDR1) and SNEGSKA (CDR2) are obtained from the germline V gene (reference sequence). V drops 2 bases and J drops 3 bases, leaving 8 bases in between. Receptor amplification or capture employed RT-PCR. Sequencing relied on an Illumina HiSeq 2500. Starting from the raw public reads, TCRdb applied fastp trimming at Q25, assembled clones with MiXCR and retained in-frame beta chains. Merged by CDR3 protein, the rows form single entries marked with the most common genes and DNA. The sample profile shows 800,000 to 1,000,000 distinct CDR3 sequences; 21% of them were found once. The ten largest account for roughly 10% of the sample.

The rearranged chain carries TRBV20-1 and TRBJ2-7; a confident D gene designation cannot be given. This receptor was obtained from a man between 45 and 60 years old who received an inactivated influenza vaccine. Donor details come from another sample of the same person, matched by shared clones. Specimen: PBMCs from blood, collected around 5 days after vaccination. The CDR3 loop reads CSARMNVYEQYF. The DNA reads as follows: TGCAGTGCTAGAATGAACGTCTACGAGCAGTACTTC.